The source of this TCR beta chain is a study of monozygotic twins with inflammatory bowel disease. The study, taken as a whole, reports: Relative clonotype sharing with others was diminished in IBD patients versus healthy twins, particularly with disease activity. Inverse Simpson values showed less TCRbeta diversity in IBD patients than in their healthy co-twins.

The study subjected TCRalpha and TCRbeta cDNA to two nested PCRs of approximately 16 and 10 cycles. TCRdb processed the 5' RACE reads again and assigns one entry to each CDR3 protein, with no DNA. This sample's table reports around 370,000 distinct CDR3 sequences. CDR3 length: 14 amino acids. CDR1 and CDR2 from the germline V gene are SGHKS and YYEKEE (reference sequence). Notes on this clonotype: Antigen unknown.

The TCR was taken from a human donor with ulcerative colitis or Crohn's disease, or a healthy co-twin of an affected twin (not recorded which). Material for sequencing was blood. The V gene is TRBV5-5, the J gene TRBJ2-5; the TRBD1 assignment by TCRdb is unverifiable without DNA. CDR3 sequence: CASSLRGQVETQYF.